Given below is one T cell receptor (beta chain) in context. Its antigen remains unknown. The data were obtained in a study of breast tumors, draining lymph nodes, adjacent tissues. General study points: Data fit most tumor T cells coming from lymph node, expanding in tumor. Tumor and nontumor repertoires were significantly more similar in luminal-like than in basal-like breast cancer. Data only fit, rather than demonstrated, lymph node origin of most tumor T cells. Tumors had less TCR diversity than lymph nodes, more than nontumor tissue.

Samples came from axillary lymph nodes draining the breast cancer. TCRdb re-analysed the multiplex PCR reads in MiXCR, keeping a single row per CDR3 protein. In the table there are about 230,000 distinct CDR3 sequences, roughly 32% of which are singletons. The CDR3 totals 11 residues. V lost 8 bases and J 1 base, leaving 5 bases between the germline ends. The germline V gene encodes CDR1 ENHRY and CDR2 SYGVKD. The source material was axillary lymph node tissue. The TCR sequence derives from a female donor with breast cancer. Some clones in this sample may be carry-over from other donors' samples. The V call is TRBV10-3, the J call TRBJ1-1, with unresolved D. The CDR3 region has the DNA TGTGCCATCGCTGGGAACACTGAAGCTTTCTTT. Translation: CAIAGNTEAFF.